This entry concerns a single T cell receptor beta chain. This clonotype was counted between two and nine times. What this receptor recognizes is not known. No much larger clonotype is one base removed from it; base qualities were not supplied. The data were taken from a study of T cells in Graves' hyperthyroidism and ophthalmopathy (dated by TCRdb to the late 2010s). Concerning the study at large: Peripheral blood samples were taken at initial diagnosis, before any treatment was given. To identify distinguishing TCR V-J signatures, a discovery cohort of about 95 patients was used, comprising 43 with Graves' ophthalmopathy and under 60 with stable Graves' hyperthyroidism. Prospective prediction of ophthalmopathy was tested in an independent validation cohort of fewer than 20 hyperthyroidism patients and 17 patients who later progressed to ophthalmopathy. The roughly 91 discovery patients were randomly split 7:3 into training and test sets. In several Graves' hyperthyroidism patients, the study also compared T-cell repertoires from thyroid tissue with T-cell repertoires from blood. Once sampling was done, hyperthyroidism patients were given methimazole at a starting dose of 30 mg daily, whereas ophthalmopathy patients were given high-dose intravenous methylprednisolone. The paper reports TCR Vbeta CDR3 sequencing of 130 to 150 peripheral blood samples: some 44 ophthalmopathy, roughly 74 hyperthyroidism and roughly 17 progressor patients. Study-wide findings and limitations: No statistical method was used to fix the sample size in advance, and group allocation was not hidden from the investigators. A model built on a 13 V-J signature distinguished ophthalmopathy from stable hyperthyroidism, reaching about 88% sensitivity and about 81% specificity in cross-validation and 80%/75% in testing. Most expanded thyroid clonotypes (frequency above 0.001) were also found in blood, which suggests that blood repertoires may mirror thyroid immune responses. During validation, the model predicted progression to ophthalmopathy a median of about 5.9 months ahead of onset, with roughly 65% sensitivity and 72% to 85% specificity.

From the cysteine through the phenylalanine, the CDR3 covers 13 amino acids. Only the CDR3 DNA stays, 39 bases, in frame from base 1. The germline V gene provides CDR1 SGHTA and CDR2 FQGNSA. The germline ends are 15 bases apart after V is trimmed by 2 bases and J by 13 bases. The TCR beta CDR3 regions were amplified from RNA transcripts. For the first round of RT-PCR on the TCR CDR3, the HTBI primer set was used together with the Qiagen OneStep RT-PCR kit. The libraries were constructed in a second round of multiplex PCR and then size-selected and purified. The libraries were sequenced on an Illumina HiSeq2000 using paired-end 100 bp reads. The authors' analysis ran thus. SOAPnuke was used to process the raw data, removing reads that contained adapters or uncalled bases, had a mean Phred below 15, or lacked an exact match to the constant primer or identifier. High-quality paired reads were merged with COPE v1.2.5, and unique nucleotide sequences were defined as clonotypes. Clonotypes were aligned to IMGT TRBV, TRBD and TRBJ reference segments using MiTCR v1.1. The analysis was restricted to V-J combinations with a frequency above 0.0001, which together covered 99.2% of the repertoires. A TCS score was defined as the ratio between F50 (clonal expansion) and ExV (chaos), using BLOSUM62-based TCRdist between CDR3 peptides within each V-J. Welch's t-statistics and random forest reduced 500 to 650 V-J features to under 15, which were used in a naive Bayes classifier (R e1071). The public reads were reanalyzed by TCRdb: fastp trimming at Q25, MiXCR alignment, in-frame beta chains only. Identical CDR3 proteins give one entry, which carries the most common genes and DNA. The V and J calls come from TCRdb's annotation, not from the publication. This sample is represented by 300,000 to 450,000 distinct CDR3 sequences; 25% of them were singletons. The biggest ten clones account for 73% of the sample.

Stable Graves' hyperthyroidism was defined as the absence of progression to ophthalmopathy over 18 months of follow-up. The hyperthyroidism patients were between 18 and 65 years old and newly diagnosed, with a disease duration of less than 2 months. Any patient with an uncontrolled infection, another autoimmune disease, pregnancy or lactation was excluded. Diagnoses were established on the basis of clinical symptoms, serum thyroxine and TRAb, thyroid ultrasound, and orbital computed tomography. PBMCs were separated from 10 ml of fresh peripheral blood using Ficoll-Paque density gradient centrifugation. Trizol reagent was used to extract total RNA, and RNA quality was then checked on an Agilent 2100 Bioanalyzer.

This clonotype originated in a man in his fifties with Graves' hyperthyroidism. Sequencing was carried out using blood. The chain uses TRBV7-2 and TRBJ2-1, with the D call tentatively TRBD1 or TRBD2, each fitting 5 bases. The DNA sequence is given as TGTGCCAGCAGCTTAATAATAACGGGACGTCAGTTCTTC. Its protein product is CASSLIITGRQFF.